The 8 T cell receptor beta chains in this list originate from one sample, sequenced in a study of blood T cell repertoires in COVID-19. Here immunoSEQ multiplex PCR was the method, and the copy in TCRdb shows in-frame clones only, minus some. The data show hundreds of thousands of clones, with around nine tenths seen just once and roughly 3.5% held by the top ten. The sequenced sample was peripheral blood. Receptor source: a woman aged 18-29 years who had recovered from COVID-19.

The CDR3 loop reads CSAREQFFIFF. CDR3 nucleotide sequence: TGCAGTGCTAGAGAACAGTTCTTCATCTTCTTT. The J gene is TRBJ1-1, the V gene TRBV20-1, with no clear D. Germline values: CDR1 DFQATT, CDR2 SNEGSKA (reference sequence). Between the trimmed V and J ends, which lost 0 bases and 14 bases, there was a span of 13 bases. The CDR3 length is 11 residues.

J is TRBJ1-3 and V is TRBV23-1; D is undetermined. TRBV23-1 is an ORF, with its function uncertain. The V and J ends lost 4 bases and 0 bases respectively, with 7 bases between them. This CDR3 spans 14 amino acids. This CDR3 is CASSPRISGNTIYF. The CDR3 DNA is TGCGCCAGCAGTCCGCGGATCTCTGGAAACACCATATATTTT.

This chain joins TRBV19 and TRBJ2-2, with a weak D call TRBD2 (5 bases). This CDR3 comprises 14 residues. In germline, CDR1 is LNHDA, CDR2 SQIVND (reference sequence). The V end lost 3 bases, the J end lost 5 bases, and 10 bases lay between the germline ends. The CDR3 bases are TGTGCCAGTAGTATTGGACTCTTTACCGGGGAGCTGTTTTTT. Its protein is CASSIGLFTGELFF.

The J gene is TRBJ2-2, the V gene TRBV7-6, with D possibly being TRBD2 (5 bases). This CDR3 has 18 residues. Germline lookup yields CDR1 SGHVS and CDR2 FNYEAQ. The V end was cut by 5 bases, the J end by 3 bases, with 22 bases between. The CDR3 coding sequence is TGTGCCAGCAGCCACAAACCGGGGAGAGCGGAGTACACCGGGGAGCTGTTTTTT. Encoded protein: CASSHKPGRAEYTGELFF.

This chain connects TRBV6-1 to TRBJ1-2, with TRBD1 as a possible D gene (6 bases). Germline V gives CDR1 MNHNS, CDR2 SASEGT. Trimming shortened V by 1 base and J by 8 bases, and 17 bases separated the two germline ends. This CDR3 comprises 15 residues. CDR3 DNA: TGTGCCAGCAGTGAAGATCTGGGGGCCTCTGGAGGCTACACCTTC. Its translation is CASSEDLGASGGYTF.

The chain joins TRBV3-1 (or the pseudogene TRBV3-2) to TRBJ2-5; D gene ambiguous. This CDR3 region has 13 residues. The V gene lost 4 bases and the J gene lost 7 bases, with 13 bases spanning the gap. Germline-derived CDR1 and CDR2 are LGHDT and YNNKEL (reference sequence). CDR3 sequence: CASSLDPSGTQYF. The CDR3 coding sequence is TGTGCCAGCAGCCTAGACCCTTCAGGGACCCAGTACTTC.

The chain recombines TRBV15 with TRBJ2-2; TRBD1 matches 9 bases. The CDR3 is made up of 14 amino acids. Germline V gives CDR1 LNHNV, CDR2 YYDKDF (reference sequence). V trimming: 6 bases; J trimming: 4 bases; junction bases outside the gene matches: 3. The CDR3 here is CATRDRGPTGELFF. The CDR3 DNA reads TGTGCCACCAGGGACAGGGGTCCCACCGGGGAGCTGTTTTTT.

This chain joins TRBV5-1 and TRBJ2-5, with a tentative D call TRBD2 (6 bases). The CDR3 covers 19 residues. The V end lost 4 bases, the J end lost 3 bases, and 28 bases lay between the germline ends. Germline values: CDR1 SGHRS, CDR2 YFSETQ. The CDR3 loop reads CASSLTPLAGRNQKETQYF. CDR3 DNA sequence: TGCGCCAGCAGCCTTACCCCACTTGCAGGGAGGAACCAAAAAGAGACCCAGTACTTC.